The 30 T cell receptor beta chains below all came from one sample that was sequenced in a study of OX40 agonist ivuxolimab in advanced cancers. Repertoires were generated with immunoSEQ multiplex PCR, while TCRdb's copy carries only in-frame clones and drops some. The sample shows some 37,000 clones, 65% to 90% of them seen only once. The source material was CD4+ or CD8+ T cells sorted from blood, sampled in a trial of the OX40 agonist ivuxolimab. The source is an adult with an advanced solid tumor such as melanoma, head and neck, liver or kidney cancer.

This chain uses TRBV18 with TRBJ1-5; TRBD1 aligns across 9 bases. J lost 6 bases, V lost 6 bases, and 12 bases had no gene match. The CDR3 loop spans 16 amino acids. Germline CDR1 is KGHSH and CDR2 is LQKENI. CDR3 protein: CASSLQGAYMGQPQHF. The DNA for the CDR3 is TGTGCCAGCTCGTTACAGGGGGCGTATATGGGTCAGCCCCAGCATTTT.

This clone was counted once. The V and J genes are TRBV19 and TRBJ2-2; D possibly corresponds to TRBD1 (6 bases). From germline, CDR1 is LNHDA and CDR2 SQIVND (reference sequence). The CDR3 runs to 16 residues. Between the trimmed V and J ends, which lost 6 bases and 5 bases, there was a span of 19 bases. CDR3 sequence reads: CASSGKQGLRTGELFF. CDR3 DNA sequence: TGTGCCAGTAGCGGAAAACAGGGTTTGAGAACCGGGGAGCTGTTTTTT.

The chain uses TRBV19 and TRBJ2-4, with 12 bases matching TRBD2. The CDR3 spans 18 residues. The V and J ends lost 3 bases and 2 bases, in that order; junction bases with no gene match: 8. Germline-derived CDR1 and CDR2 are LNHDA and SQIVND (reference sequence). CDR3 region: CASSILAGGLETKNIQYF. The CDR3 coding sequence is TGTGCCAGTAGTATCCTAGCGGGGGGGCTAGAGACCAAAAACATTCAGTACTTC. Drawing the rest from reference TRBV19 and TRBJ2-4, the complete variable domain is DGGITQSPKYLFRKEGQNVTLSCEQNLNHDAMYWYRQDPGQGLRLIYYSQIVNDFQKGDIAEGYSVSREKKESFPLTVTSAQKNPTAFYLCASSILAGGLETKNIQYFGAGTRLSVL.

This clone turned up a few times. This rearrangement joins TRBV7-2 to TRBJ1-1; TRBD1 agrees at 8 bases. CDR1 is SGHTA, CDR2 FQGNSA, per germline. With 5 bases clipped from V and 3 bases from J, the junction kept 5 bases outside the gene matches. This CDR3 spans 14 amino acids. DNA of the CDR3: TGTGCCAGCAGCCGCCAGGGGGCGGACACTGAAGCTTTCTTT. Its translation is CASSRQGADTEAFF.

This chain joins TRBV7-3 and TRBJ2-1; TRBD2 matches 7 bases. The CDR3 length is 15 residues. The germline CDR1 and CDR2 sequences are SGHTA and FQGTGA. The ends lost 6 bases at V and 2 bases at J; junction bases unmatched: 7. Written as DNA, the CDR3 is TGTGCCAGCAGTCGTACTAGCGAGACCTACAATGAGCAGTTCTTC. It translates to CASSRTSETYNEQFF.

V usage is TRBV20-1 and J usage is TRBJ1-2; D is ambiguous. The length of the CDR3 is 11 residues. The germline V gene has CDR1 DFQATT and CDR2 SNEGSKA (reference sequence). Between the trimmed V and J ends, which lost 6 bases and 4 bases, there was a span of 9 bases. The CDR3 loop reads CSALDTYGYTF. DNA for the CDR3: TGCAGTGCCCTCGATACCTATGGCTACACCTTC.

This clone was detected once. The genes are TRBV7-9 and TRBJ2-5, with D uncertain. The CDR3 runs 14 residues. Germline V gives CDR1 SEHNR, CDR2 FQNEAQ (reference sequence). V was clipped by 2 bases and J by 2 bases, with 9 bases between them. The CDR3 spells CASSLNQPQETQYF. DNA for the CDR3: TGTGCCAGCAGCTTAAATCAGCCACAAGAGACCCAGTACTTC.

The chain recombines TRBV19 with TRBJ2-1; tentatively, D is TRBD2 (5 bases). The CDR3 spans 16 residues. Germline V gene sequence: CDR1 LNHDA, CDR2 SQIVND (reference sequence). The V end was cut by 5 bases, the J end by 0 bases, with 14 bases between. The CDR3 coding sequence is TGTGCCAGTAGTCTCTGGTTAGGGAGCTCCTACAATGAGCAGTTCTTC. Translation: CASSLWLGSSYNEQFF.

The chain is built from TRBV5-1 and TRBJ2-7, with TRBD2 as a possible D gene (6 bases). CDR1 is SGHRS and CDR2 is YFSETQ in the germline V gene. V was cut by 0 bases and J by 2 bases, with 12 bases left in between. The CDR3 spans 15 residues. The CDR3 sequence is CASSLAWGEAYEQYF. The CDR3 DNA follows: TGCGCCAGCAGCTTGGCGTGGGGGGAAGCCTACGAGCAGTACTTC.

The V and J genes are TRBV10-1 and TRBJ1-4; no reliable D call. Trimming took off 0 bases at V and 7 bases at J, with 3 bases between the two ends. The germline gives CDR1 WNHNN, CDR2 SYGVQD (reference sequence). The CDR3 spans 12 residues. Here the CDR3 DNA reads TGCGCCAGCAGTGAGTCTGGTGAAAAACTGTTTTTT. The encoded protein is CASSESGEKLFF.

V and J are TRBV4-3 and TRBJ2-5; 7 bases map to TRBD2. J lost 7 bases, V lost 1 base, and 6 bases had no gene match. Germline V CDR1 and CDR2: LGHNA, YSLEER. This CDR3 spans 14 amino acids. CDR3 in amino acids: CASSQAGLEGTQYF. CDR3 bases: TGCGCCAGCAGCCAAGCTGGACTAGAGGGGACCCAGTACTTC.

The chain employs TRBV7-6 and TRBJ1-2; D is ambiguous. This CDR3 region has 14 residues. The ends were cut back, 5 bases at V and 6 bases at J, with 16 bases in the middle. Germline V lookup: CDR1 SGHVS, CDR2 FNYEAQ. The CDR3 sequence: CASSRFLGVNGYTF. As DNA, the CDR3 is TGTGCCAGCAGCCGGTTCTTGGGAGTGAATGGCTACACCTTC.

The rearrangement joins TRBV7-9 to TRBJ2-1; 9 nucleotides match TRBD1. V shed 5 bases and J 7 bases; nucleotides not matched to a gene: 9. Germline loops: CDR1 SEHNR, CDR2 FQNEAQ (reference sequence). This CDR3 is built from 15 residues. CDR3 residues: CASSPPGTGTNEQFF. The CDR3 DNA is TGTGCCAGCAGCCCCCCCGGGACAGGGACGAATGAGCAGTTCTTC.

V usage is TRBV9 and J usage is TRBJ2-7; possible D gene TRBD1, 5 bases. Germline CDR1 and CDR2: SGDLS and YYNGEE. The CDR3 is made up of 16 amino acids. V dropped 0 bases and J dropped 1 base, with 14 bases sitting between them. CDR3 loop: CASSVGGRSLSYEQYF. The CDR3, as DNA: TGTGCCAGCAGCGTAGGGGGCAGGAGTTTGTCCTACGAGCAGTACTTC.

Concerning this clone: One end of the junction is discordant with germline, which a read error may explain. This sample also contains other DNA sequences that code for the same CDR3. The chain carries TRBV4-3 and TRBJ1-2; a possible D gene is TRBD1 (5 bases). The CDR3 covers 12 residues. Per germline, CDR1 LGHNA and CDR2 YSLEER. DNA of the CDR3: TGCGCCAGCAGCTTTGACAGCTATGGCTACACTTTC. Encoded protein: CASSFDSYGYTF.

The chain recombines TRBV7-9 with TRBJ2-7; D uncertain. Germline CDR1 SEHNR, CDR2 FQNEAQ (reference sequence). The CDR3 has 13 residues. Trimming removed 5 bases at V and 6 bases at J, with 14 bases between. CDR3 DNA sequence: TGTGCCAGCAGCGTTACGGCTACCGGCGAGCAGTACTTC. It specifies CASSVTATGEQYF.

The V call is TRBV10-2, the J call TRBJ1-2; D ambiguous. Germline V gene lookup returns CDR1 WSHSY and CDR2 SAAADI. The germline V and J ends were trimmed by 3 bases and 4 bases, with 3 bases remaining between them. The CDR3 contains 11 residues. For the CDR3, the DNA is TGCGCCAGCAGTGACAGCTATGGCTACACCTTC. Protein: CASSDSYGYTF.

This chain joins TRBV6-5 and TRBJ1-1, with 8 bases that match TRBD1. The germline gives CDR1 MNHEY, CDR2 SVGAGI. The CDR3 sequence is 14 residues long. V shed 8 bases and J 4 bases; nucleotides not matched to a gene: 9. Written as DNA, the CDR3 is TGTGCCAGCTGGGGAGACAGGGGCATCACTGAAGCTTTCTTT. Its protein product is CASWGDRGITEAFF.

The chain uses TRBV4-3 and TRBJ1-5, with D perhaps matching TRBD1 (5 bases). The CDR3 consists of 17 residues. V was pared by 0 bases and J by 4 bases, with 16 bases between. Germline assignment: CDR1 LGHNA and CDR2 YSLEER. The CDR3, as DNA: TGCGCCAGCAGCCAAGAACCCCCGGGTAGGGGTAATCAGCCCCAGCATTTT. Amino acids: CASSQEPPGRGNQPQHF.

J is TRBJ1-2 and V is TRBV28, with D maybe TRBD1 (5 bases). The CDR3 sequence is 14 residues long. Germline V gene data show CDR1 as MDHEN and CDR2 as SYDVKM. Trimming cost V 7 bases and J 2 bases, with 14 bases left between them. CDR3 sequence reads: CASTRLRGNYGYTF. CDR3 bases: TGTGCCAGCACCCGGTTACGGGGGAACTATGGCTACACCTTC.

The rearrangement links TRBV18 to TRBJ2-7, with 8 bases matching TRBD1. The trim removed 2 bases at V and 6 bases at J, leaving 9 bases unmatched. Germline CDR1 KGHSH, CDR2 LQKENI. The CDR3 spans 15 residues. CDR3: CASSPNGQGGIEQYF. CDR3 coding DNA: TGTGCCAGCTCACCAAACGGACAGGGTGGAATCGAGCAGTACTTC.

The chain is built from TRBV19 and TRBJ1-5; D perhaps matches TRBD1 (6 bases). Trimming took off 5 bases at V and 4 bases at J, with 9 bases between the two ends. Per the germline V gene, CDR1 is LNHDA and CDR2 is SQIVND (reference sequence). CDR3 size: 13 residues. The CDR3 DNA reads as TGTGCCAGTAGTCAGGGGTGGAATCAGCCCCAGCATTTT. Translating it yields CASSQGWNQPQHF.

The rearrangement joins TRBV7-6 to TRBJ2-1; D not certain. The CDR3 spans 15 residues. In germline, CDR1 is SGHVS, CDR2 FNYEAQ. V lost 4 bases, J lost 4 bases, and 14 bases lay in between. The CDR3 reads CASSSIRNEYNEQFF. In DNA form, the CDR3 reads TGTGCCAGCAGCTCCATCAGGAACGAGTACAATGAGCAGTTCTTC.

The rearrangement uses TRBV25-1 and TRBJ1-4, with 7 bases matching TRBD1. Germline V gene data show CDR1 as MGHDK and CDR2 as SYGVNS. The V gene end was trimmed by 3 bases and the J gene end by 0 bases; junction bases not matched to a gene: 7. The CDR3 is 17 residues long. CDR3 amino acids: CASSDRFRGSTNEKLFF. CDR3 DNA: TGTGCCAGCAGTGACCGCTTCAGGGGGTCAACTAATGAAAAACTGTTTTTT.

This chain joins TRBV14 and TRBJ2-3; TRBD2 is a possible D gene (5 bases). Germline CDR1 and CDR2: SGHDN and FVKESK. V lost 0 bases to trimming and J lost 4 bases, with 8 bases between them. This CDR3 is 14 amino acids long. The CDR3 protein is CASSQDGLADTQYF. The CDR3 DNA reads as TGTGCCAGCAGCCAAGACGGACTGGCAGATACGCAGTATTTT. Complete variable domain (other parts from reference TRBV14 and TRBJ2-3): EAGVTQFPSHSVIEKGQTVTLRCDPISGHDNLYWYRRVMGKEIKFLLHFVKESKQDESGMPNNRFLAERTGGTYSTLKVQPAELEDSGVYFCASSQDGLADTQYFGPGTRLTVL.

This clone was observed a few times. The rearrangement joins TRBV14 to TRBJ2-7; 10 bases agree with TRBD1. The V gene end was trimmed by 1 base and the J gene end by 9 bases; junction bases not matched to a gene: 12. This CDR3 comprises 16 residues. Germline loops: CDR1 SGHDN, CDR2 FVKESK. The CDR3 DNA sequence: TGTGCCAGCAGCCAAGGACAGGGGGCCCTACGAGCAAGGCAGTACTTC. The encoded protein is CASSQGQGALRARQYF.

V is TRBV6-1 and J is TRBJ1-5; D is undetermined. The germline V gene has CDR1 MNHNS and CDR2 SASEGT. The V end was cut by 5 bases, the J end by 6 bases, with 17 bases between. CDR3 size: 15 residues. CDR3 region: CASSLQQTAAQPQHF. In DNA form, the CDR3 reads TGTGCCAGCAGTCTGCAACAGACCGCGGCTCAGCCCCAGCATTTT.

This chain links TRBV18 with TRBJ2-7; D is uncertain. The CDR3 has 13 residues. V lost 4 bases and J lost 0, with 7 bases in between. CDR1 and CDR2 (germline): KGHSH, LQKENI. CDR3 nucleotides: TGTGCCAGCTCACTCGCAGGCTCCTACGAGCAGTACTTC. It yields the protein CASSLAGSYEQYF. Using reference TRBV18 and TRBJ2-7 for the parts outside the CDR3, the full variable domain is NAGVMQNPRHLVRRRGQEARLRCSPMKGHSHVYWYRQLPEEGLKFMVYLQKENIIDESGMPKERFSAEFPKEGPSILRIQQVVRGDSAAYFCASSLAGSYEQYFGPGTRLTVT.

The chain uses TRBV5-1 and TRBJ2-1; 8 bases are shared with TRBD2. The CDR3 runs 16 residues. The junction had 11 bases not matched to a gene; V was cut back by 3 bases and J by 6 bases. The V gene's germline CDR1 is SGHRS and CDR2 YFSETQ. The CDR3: CASSSGLGGGGNEQFF. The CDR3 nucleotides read TGCGCCAGCAGCTCGGGACTAGGAGGCGGGGGCAATGAGCAGTTCTTC.

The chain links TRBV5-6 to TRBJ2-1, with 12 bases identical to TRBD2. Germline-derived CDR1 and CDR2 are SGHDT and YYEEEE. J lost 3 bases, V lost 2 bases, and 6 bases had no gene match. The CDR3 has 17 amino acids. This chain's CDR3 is CASSFPKTSGGYNEQFF. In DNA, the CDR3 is TGTGCCAGCAGCTTCCCCAAGACTAGCGGGGGCTACAATGAGCAGTTCTTC. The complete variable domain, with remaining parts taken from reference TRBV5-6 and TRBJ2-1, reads DAGVTQSPTHLIKTRGQQVTLRCSPKSGHDTVSWYQQALGQGPQFIFQYYEEEERQRGNFPDRFSGHQFPNYSSELNVNALLLGDSALYLCASSFPKTSGGYNEQFFGPGTRLTVL.